This T cell receptor (beta chain) derives from a study of OX40 agonist ivuxolimab in advanced cancers. Study overall: Among those enrolled, mean age was 60 years (range about 23 to 90) and approximately 83% were male. Having had anti-PD-1, anti-PD-L1 or anti-CTLA-4 therapy before was allowed, and under 50% had some.

A word on this clone: The antigen remains undetermined.

Study results and limitations: Some nonresponders likewise displayed low normalized T-cell clonal expansion.

Profiled with immunoSEQ multiplex PCR; TCRdb holds only in-frame clones, not every one. The top ten clones hold 0.15% to 0.16% of a sample with over 100,000 clones, about 94% of them seen once. V was shortened by 2 bases and J by 5 bases, with 15 bases between the two germline ends. The CDR3 is made up of 15 amino acids. From germline, CDR1 is MNHNS and CDR2 SASEGT. The specimen was CD4+ or CD8+ T cells sorted from blood, collected in a trial of the OX40 agonist ivuxolimab. The chain couples TRBV6-1 to TRBJ2-5; D is uncertain. The TCR sequence derives from an adult with an advanced solid tumor such as melanoma, head and neck, liver or kidney cancer. CDR3 DNA sequence: TGTGCCAGCAGTGAAACCCGGACCTTAGGGGAGACCCAGTACTTC. This sequence encodes CASSETRTLGETQYF.